This record concerns one T cell receptor (beta chain) sequence. Its specificity is unknown. The CDR3 is made up of 13 amino acids. The germline V and J ends were trimmed by 3 bases and 5 bases, with 8 bases remaining between them. Germline V gives CDR1 KGHSH, CDR2 LQKENI. The record originates from a study of cytomegalovirus exposure and HLA in healthy donors. On the study more broadly: Out of around 360 genotyped donors, less than 90% belonged to the Caucasian-associated ancestry cluster.

Study observations and caveats: According to reports, the classifier identified cytomegalovirus status with high specificity and sensitivity.

It was with 60 Vbeta and 13 Jbeta primers that the PCR ran. Assay: immunoSEQ multiplex PCR; the TCRdb copy retains only in-frame clones and omits some. The profile shows around 200,000 clones, 60% to 80% of them singletons. The TCR originated in a woman younger than 35 in good health and CMV-seronegative. The rearrangement joins TRBV18 to TRBJ1-5; D is uncertain. The source material was PBMCs. CDR3 protein: CASSPAEDQPQHF. For the CDR3, the DNA is TGTGCCAGCTCACCTGCGGAAGATCAGCCCCAGCATTTT. Based on the CDR3 plus reference TRBV18 and TRBJ1-5, the full variable domain is NAGVMQNPRHLVRRRGQEARLRCSPMKGHSHVYWYRQLPEEGLKFMVYLQKENIIDESGMPKERFSAEFPKEGPSILRIQQVVRGDSAAYFCASSPAEDQPQHFGDGTRLSIL.